This TCR beta chain was obtained from a study of blood T cell repertoires in COVID-19. Profiling relied on immunoSEQ multiplex PCR, and the TCRdb table lists in-frame clones only, not all of them. The sample includes fewer than 250,000 clones, 86% of them seen just once. V gave up 1 base and J gave up 4 bases, with 11 bases separating them. Germline assignment: CDR1 SGHDN and CDR2 FVKESK. This CDR3 contains 15 residues. The TCR sequence derives from a woman aged 60-75 years who had recovered from COVID-19. J is TRBJ1-3 and V is TRBV14; D unresolved. The sequenced sample consisted of peripheral blood. The CDR3 spells CASSQVMAVGNTIYF. DNA of the CDR3: TGTGCCAGCAGCCAAGTGATGGCTGTGGGAAACACCATATATTTT.